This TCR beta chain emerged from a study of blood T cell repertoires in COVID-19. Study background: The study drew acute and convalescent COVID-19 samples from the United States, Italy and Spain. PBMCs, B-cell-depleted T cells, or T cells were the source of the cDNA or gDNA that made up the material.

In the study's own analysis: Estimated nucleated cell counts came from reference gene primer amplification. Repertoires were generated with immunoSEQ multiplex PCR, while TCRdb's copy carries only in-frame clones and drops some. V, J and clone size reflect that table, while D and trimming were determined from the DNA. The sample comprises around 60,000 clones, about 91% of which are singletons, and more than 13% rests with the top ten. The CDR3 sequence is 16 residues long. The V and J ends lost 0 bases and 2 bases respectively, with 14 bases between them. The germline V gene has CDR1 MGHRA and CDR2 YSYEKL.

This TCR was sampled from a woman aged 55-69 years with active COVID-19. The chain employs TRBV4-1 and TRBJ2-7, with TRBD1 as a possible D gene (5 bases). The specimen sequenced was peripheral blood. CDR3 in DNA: TGCGCCAGCAGCCAAGATAAGGGGTCGGTCCCCTACGAGCAGTACTTC. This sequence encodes CASSQDKGSVPYEQYF.